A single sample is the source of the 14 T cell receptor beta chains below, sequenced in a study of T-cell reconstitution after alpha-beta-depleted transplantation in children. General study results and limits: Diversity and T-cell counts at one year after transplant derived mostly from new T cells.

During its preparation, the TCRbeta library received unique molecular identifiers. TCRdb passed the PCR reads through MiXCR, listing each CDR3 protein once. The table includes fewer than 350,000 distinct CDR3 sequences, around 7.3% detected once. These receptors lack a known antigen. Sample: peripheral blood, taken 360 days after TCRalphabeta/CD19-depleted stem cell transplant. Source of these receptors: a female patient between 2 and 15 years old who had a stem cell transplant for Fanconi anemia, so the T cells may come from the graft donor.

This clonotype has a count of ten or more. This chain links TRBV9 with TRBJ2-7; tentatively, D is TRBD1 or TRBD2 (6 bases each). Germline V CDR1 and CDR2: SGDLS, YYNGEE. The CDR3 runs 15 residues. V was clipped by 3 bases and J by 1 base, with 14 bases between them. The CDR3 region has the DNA TGTGCCAGCAGCGAGGGGGGTAGCAGATCCTACGAGCAGTACTTC. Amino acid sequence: CASSEGGSRSYEQYF.

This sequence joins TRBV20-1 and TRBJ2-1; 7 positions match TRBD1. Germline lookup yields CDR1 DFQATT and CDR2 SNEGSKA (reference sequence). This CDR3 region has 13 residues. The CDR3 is CSTLTGPRHEQFF. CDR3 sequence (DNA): TGCAGCACTTTGACAGGGCCCAGGCATGAGCAGTTCTTC.

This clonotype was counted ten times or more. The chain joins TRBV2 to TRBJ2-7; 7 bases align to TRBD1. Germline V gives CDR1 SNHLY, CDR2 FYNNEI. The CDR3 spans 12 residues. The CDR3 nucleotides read TGTGTCCTGGACAGGACTCCCTACGAGCAGTACTTC. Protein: CVLDRTPYEQYF.

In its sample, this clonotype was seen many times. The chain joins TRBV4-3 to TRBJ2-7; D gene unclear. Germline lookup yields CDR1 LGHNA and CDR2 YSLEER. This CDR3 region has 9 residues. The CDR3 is CADIYEQYV. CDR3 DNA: TGCGCAGACATCTACGAGCAGTACGTC.

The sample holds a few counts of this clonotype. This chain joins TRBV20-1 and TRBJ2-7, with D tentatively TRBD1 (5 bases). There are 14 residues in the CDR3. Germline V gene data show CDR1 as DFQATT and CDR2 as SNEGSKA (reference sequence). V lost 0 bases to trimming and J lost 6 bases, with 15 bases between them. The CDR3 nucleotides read TGCAGTGCTAGAGACGTTGCAGGGTATGGCGAGCAGTACGTC. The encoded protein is CSARDVAGYGEQYV.

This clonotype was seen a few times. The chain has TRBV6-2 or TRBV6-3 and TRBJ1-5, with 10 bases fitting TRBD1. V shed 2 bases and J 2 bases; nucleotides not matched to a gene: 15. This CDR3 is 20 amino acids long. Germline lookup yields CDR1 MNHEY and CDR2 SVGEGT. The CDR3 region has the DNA TGTGCCAGCAGTTACAGCCCGTGGACAGGGGGATTATACGGCAATCAGCCCCAGCATTTT. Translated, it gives CASSYSPWTGGLYGNQPQHF.

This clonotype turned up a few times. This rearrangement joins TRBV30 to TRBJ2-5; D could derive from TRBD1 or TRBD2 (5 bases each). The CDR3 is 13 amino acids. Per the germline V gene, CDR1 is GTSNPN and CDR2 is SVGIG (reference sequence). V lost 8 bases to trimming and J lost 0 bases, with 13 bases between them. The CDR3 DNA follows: TGTGCCGGGGGTGGGCGTCACCAAGAGACCCAGTACTTC. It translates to CAGGGRHQETQYF.

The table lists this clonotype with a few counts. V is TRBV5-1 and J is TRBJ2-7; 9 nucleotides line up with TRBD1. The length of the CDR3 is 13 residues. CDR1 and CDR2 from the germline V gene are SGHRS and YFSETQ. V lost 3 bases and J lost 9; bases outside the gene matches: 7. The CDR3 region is CASSSGQGFRQYF. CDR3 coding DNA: TGCGCCAGCAGCTCGGGACAGGGTTTCAGGCAGTACTTC.

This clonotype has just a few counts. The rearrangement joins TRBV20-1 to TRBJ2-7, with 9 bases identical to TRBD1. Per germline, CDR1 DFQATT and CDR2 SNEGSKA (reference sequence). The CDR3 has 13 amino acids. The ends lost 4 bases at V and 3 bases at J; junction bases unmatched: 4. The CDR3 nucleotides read TGCAGTGCTAAAAGGGACAGGGTCTACGAGCAGTACTTC. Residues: CSAKRDRVYEQYF.

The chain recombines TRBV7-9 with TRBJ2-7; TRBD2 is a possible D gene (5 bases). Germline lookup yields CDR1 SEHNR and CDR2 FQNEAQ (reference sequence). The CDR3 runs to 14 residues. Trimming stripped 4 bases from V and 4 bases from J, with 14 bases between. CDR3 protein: CASSYEGPTYEQYF. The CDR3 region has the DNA TGTGCCAGCAGCTACGAGGGCCCCACTTACGAGCAGTACTTC.

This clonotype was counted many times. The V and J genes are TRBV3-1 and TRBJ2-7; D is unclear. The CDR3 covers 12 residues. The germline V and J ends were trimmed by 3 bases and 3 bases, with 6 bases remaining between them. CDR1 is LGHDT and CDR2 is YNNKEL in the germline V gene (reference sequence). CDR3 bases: TGTGCCAGCAGCCAGGCACGCTACGAGCAGTACTTC. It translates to CASSQARYEQYF.

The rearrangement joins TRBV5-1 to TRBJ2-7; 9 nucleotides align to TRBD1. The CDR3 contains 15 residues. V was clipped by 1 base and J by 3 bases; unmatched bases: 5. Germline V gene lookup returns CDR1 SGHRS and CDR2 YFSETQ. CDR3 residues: CASSLIQGAGYEQYF. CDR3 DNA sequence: TGCGCCAGCAGCTTGATACAGGGGGCGGGCTACGAGCAGTACTTC.

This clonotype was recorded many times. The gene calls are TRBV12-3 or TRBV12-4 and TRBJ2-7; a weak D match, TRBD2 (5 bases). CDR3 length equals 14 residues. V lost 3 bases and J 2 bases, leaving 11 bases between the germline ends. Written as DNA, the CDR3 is TGTGCCAGCAGTTTCGGACTGTTCACCTACGAGCAGTACTTC. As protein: CASSFGLFTYEQYF.

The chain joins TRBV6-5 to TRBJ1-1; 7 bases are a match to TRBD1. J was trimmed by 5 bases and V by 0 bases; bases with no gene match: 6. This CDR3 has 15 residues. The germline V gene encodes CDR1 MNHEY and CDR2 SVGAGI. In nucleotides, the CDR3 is TGTGCCAGCAGTTACTCTATGACAGGGAGGACTGAAGCTTTCTTT. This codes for CASSYSMTGRTEAFF.